Below, one TCR beta chain is given with its context. CDR3 length: 16 residues. Germline V CDR1 and CDR2: MNHEY, SMNVEV (reference sequence). The V and J ends lost 5 bases and 8 bases, in that order; junction bases with no gene match: 14. This sample is part of a study of technical replicates of blood from several donors. Clones were read by immunoSEQ multiplex PCR, and TCRdb kept only the in-frame ones, dropping some. The sample contains over 10,000 clones, 94% of which appear only once. The sequenced material came from PBMCs. The chain recombines TRBV27 with TRBJ1-1, with TRBD1 matching over 10 bases. The clonotype comes from a human donor in good health. As DNA, the CDR3 is TGTGCCAGCAGTCTTACCTACGACAGGGGGCTAGCGGAAGCTTTCTTT. This codes for CASSLTYDRGLAEAFF.